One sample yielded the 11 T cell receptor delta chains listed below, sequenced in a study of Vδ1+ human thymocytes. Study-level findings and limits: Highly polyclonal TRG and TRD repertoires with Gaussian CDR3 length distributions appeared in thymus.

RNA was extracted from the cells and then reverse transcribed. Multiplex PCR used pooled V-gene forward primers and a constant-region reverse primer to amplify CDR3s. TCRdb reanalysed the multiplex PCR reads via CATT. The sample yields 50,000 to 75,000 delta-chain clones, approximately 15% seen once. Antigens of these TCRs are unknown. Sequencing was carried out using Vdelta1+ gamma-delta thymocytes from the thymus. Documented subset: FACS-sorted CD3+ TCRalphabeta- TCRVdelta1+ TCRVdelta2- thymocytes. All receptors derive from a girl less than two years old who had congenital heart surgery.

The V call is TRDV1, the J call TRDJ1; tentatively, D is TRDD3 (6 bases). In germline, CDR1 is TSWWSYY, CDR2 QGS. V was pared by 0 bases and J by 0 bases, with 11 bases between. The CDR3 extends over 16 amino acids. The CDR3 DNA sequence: TGTGCTCTTGGGGAACTAAAGGGGGAACACACCGATAAACTCATCTTT. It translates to CALGELKGEHTDKLIF.

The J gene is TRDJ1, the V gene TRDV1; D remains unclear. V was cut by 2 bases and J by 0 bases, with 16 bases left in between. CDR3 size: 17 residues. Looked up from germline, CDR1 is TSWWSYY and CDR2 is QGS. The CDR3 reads CALGEGVVSEYTDKLIF. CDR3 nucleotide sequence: TGTGCTCTTGGGGAAGGCGTCGTATCCGAGTACACCGATAAACTCATCTTT.

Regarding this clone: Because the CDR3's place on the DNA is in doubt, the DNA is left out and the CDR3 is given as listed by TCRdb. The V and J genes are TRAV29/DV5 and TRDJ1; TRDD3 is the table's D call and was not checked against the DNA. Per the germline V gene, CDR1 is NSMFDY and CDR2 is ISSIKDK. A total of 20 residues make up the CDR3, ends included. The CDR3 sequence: CSVLLCRCKYWGIRADKLIF.

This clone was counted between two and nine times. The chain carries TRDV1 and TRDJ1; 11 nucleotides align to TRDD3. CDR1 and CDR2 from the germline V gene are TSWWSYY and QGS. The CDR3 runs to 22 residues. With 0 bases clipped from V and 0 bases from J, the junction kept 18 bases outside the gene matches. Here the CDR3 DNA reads TGTGCTCTTGGGGAACTGGTAACTCCCAAACTGGGGGATATTGGGTACACCGATAAACTCATCTTT. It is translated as CALGELVTPKLGDIGYTDKLIF.

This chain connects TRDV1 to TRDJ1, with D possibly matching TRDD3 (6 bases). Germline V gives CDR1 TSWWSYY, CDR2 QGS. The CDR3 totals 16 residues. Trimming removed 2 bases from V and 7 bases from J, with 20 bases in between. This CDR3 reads CALGETRLGRRGKLIF. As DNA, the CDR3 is TGTGCTCTTGGGGAAACGCGGCTGGGGAGGAGGGGTAAACTCATCTTT.

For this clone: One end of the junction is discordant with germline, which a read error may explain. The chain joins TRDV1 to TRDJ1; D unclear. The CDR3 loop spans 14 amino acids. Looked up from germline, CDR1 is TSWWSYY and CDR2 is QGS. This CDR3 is CALVPCGYTDKLIF. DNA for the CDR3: TGTGCCCTTGTACCTTGCGGGTACACCGATAAACTCATCTTT.

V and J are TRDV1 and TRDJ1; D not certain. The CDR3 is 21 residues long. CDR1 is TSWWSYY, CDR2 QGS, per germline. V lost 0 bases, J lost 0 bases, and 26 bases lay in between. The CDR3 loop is CALGELTEQSCAGLDTDKLIF. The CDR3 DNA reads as TGTGCTCTTGGGGAACTAACCGAACAGTCCTGCGCCGGACTCGACACCGATAAACTCATCTTT.

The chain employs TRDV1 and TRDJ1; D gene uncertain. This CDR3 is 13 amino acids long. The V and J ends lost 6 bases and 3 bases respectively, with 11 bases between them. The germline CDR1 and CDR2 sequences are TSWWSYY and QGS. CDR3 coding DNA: TGTGCTCTTGGTCAAAACGAAGCCGATAAACTCATCTTT. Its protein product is CALGQNEADKLIF.

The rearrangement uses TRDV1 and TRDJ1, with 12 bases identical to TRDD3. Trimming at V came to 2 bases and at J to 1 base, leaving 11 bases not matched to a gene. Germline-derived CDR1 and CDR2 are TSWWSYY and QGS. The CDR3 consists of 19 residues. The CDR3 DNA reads TGTGCTCTTGGGGAATTCTTTACTGGGGGATACCCCTGCACCGATAAACTCATCTTT. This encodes CALGEFFTGGYPCTDKLIF.

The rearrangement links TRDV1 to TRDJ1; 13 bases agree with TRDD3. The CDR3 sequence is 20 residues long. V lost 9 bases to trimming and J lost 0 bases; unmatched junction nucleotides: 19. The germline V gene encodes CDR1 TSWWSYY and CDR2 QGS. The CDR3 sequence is CALKPGWGRTGGYDTDKLIF. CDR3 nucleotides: TGTGCTCTGAAGCCGGGTTGGGGCCGTACTGGGGGATACGACACCGATAAACTCATCTTT.

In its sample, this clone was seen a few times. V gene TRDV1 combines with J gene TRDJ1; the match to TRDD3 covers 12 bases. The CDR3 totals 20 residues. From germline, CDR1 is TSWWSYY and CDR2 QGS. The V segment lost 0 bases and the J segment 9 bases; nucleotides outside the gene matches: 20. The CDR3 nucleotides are TGTGCTCTTGGGGAACTCCTCATACTGGGGGATACAGTTGGGAATGAAGAACTCATCTTT. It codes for CALGELLILGDTVGNEELIF.